This T cell receptor (beta chain) was recovered during a study of T cells in Graves' hyperthyroidism and ophthalmopathy. Findings and caveats of the study: Blood samples included most of the expanded thyroid clonotypes exceeding 0.001. A 13 V-J model separated ophthalmopathy from stable hyperthyroidism. Ophthalmopathy onset followed model prediction by a median around six months.

The TCR beta CDR3 regions underwent amplification using RNA transcripts as the source. The HTBI primer set was used in a first-round RT-PCR of the TCR CDR3. TCRdb itself ran the multiplex PCR reads through MiXCR, one entry per CDR3 protein. The data contain hundreds of thousands of distinct CDR3 sequences, 46% of them singletons. As regards this clonotype: Its antigen is unidentified. A read error may explain this, as a much larger clone is one base away.

With 7 bases removed from V and 4 bases from J, the gap between germline ends came to 13 bases. The CDR3 runs 13 residues. Per the germline V gene, CDR1 is ENHRY and CDR2 is SYGVKD. The rearrangement uses TRBV10-3 and TRBJ1-1; D is possibly TRBD1 (5 bases). This receptor was identified in a woman aged 18-30 years with Graves' hyperthyroidism. The specimen sequenced was peripheral blood or thyroid tissue (not recorded which). CDR3 residues: CAINPGPSTEAFF. The CDR3 DNA follows: TGTGCCATCAACCCGGGACCGTCCACTGAAGCTTTCTTT.